Below, 10 T cell receptor beta chains from the same sample are listed, as sequenced in a study of Graves' ophthalmopathy and Graves' hyperthyroidism. RNA transcripts were the template, and TCR beta CDR3 regions were amplified from them. HTBI primers primed a first-round RT-PCR, and a second-round multiplex PCR followed. MiXCR was run by TCRdb on the multiplex PCR reads, yielding one entry per CDR3 protein. The table includes over a million distinct CDR3 sequences, 35% to 40% detected once. Sequenced: peripheral blood or thyroid tissue (not recorded which). All receptors derive from an adult man with Graves' hyperthyroidism.

The chain recombines TRBV11-2 with TRBJ2-7; D perhaps matches TRBD2 (7 bases). Germline V lookup: CDR1 SGHAT, CDR2 FQNNGV. V was clipped by 2 bases and J by 2 bases, with 10 bases between them. The CDR3 totals 14 residues. CDR3 sequence (DNA): TGTGCCAGCAGCTTAACGCGGGGGCCCTACGAGCAGTACTTC. Translating gives CASSLTRGPYEQYF.

A few counts support this clonotype. The chain couples TRBV14 to TRBJ1-3; D might be TRBD1 (6 bases). V gave up 1 base and J gave up 1 base, with 11 bases separating them. The CDR3 is 16 residues long. Germline assignment: CDR1 SGHDN and CDR2 FVKESK. CDR3 residues: CASSQVARGSGNTIYF. The CDR3 nucleotides read TGTGCCAGCAGCCAAGTGGCCAGGGGATCTGGAAACACCATATATTTT.

In its sample, this clonotype was seen many times. V is TRBV15 and J is TRBJ2-2; no firm D call. CDR1 LNHNV and CDR2 YYDKDF come from the germline V gene (reference sequence). CDR3 length: 15 amino acids. V was cut by 1 base and J by 4 bases, with 10 bases left in between. The CDR3 sequence: CATSRVVSATGELFF. The CDR3 DNA follows: TGTGCCACCAGCAGAGTAGTTTCGGCCACCGGGGAGCTGTTTTTT. Drawing the rest from reference TRBV15 and TRBJ2-2, the complete variable domain is DAMVIQNPRYQVTQFGKPVTLSCSQTLNHNVMYWYQQKSSQAPKLLFHYYDKDFNNEADTPDNFQSRRPNTSFCFLDIRSPGLGDTAMYLCATSRVVSATGELFFGEGSRLTVL.

V is TRBV2 and J is TRBJ1-1, with D unclear. The CDR3 runs 14 residues. Germline CDR1 reads SNHLY; CDR2 reads FYNNEI. V shed 6 bases and J shed 3 bases, with 14 bases lying between them. The CDR3 spells CASRATRWDTEAFF. In DNA form, the CDR3 reads TGTGCCAGCAGAGCTACCAGATGGGACACTGAAGCTTTCTTT.

This clonotype was seen ten or more times. The chain combines TRBV12-3 or TRBV12-4 with TRBJ1-4; TRBD1 agrees at 8 bases. Germline trimming cut 6 bases from V and 8 bases from J; bases unmatched to any gene: 11. CDR3 length equals 15 residues. CDR3: CASRETGVGMEKLFF. CDR3 DNA sequence: TGTGCCAGCAGGGAGACAGGGGTAGGAATGGAAAAACTGTTTTTT.

Remarks on this clonotype: One base away lies a much larger clone, so this may be a sequencing read error. This chain uses TRBV5-4 with TRBJ1-2; D remains ambiguous. The CDR3 extends over 13 amino acids. Germline V gene sequence: CDR1 SGHNT, CDR2 YYREEE (reference sequence). The germline V and J ends were trimmed by 3 bases and 10 bases, with 16 bases remaining between them. CDR3 nucleotide sequence: TGTGCCAGCAGCTACCAACAGCCAGGAGACTACACCTTC. As protein: CASSYQQPGDYTF.

This clonotype has just a few counts. The chain couples TRBV7-2 to TRBJ2-7; D is possibly TRBD1 (6 bases). Germline V gives CDR1 SGHTA, CDR2 FQGNSA. With 0 bases removed from V and 3 bases from J, the gap between germline ends came to 9 bases. This CDR3 contains 14 residues. Here the CDR3 reads CASSLARGFYEQYF. Here the CDR3 DNA reads TGTGCCAGCAGCTTAGCGAGGGGGTTCTACGAGCAGTACTTC.

The CDR3 bases are TGCAGCGTTGAAGGGGGCAGGGGCGACTATGGAAAACTGTTTTTT. Amino acids: CSVEGGRGDYGKLFF. The chain couples TRBV29-1 to TRBJ1-4, with D possibly TRBD1 on 6 matching bases. This CDR3 contains 15 residues. With 1 base removed from V and 10 bases from J, the gap between germline ends came to 19 bases. Germline loops: CDR1 SQVTM, CDR2 ANQGSEA. Supplemented by reference TRBV29-1 and TRBJ1-4, the full variable domain reads SAVISQKPSRDICQRGTSLTIQCQVDSQVTMMFWYRQQPGQSLTLIATANQGSEATYESGFVIDKFPISRPNLTFSTLTVSNMSPEDSSIYLCSVEGGRGDYGKLFFGSGTQLSVL.

The V gene is TRBV7-9, the J gene TRBJ1-6; possible D gene TRBD1, 5 bases. Trimming stripped 5 bases from V and 7 bases from J, with 12 bases between. The length of the CDR3 is 14 residues. Germline loops: CDR1 SEHNR, CDR2 FQNEAQ (reference sequence). In DNA form, the CDR3 reads TGTGCCAGCAGCCGGGACGGAGGGAATTCACCCCTCCACTTT. Protein: CASSRDGGNSPLHF.

In its sample, this clonotype was seen many times. This chain joins TRBV12-3 or TRBV12-4 and TRBJ1-6; tentatively, D is TRBD1 (5 bases). The CDR3 loop spans 15 amino acids. V dropped 1 base and J dropped 7 bases, with 11 bases sitting between them. Here the CDR3 DNA reads TGTGCCAGCAGTTTAGAGTCCGGACAAAATTCACCCCTCCACTTT. This translates into CASSLESGQNSPLHF.